This T cell receptor beta chain was identified during a study of blood T cell repertoires in COVID-19. Study-wide background: Samples came from the United States, Italy and Spain, spanning acute and convalescent COVID-19.

Patients in Seattle were enrolled during active infection, then followed longitudinally. The CDR3 covers 13 residues. Germline V gene data show CDR1 as SGHTA and CDR2 as FQGNSA. Trimming at V came to 6 bases and at J to 5 bases, leaving 4 bases not matched to a gene. This clone was picked up a small number of times. The method was immunoSEQ multiplex PCR; TCRdb's version includes in-frame clones alone and lacks a portion of them. The repertoire holds 220,000 or so clones, with roughly four fifths as singletons. The chain combines TRBV7-2 with TRBJ2-1; 7 positions agree with TRBD2. This receptor was taken from a woman of 80 years or more with COVID-19, enrolled during active disease. Sequencing was carried out using peripheral blood. This CDR3 is CASRSTSDNEQFF. The CDR3 DNA reads TGTGCCAGCAGGTCCACTAGCGACAATGAGCAGTTCTTC.